Here is one T cell receptor beta chain with its context. The antigen is unknown. Assay: immunoSEQ multiplex PCR; the TCRdb copy retains only in-frame clones and omits some. Among some 1.5 million clones listed, 95% to 99% were seen once. From CD4+ cells came CD45RA+ naive and CD45RA-negative memory subsets. This entry comes from a study of shared clonotypes between healthy human individuals. General observations from the study: Incomplete sequencing of sorted subsets was indicated by rarefaction despite large depth. It was the non-shared clonotypes that had lower generation probabilities than clonotypes shared by all four donors.

The sequence derives from a man younger than 40 in good health. The sample was naive CD4+ T cells sorted from blood. Sample subset: CD45RA+ positively selected.

CDR3 DNA sequence: TGTGCCAGCTCACCAGAGGGAGGACTGACAGATACGCAGTATTTT. Translated, it gives CASSPEGGLTDTQYF. The rearrangement joins TRBV18 to TRBJ2-3; D is perhaps TRBD2 (6 bases). CDR3 length: 15 amino acids. Germline CDR1 is KGHSH and CDR2 is LQKENI. V shed 2 bases and J shed 3 bases, with 12 bases lying between them. Drawing the rest from reference TRBV18 and TRBJ2-3, the complete variable domain is NAGVMQNPRHLVRRRGQEARLRCSPMKGHSHVYWYRQLPEEGLKFMVYLQKENIIDESGMPKERFSAEFPKEGPSILRIQQVVRGDSAAYFCASSPEGGLTDTQYFGPGTRLTVL.